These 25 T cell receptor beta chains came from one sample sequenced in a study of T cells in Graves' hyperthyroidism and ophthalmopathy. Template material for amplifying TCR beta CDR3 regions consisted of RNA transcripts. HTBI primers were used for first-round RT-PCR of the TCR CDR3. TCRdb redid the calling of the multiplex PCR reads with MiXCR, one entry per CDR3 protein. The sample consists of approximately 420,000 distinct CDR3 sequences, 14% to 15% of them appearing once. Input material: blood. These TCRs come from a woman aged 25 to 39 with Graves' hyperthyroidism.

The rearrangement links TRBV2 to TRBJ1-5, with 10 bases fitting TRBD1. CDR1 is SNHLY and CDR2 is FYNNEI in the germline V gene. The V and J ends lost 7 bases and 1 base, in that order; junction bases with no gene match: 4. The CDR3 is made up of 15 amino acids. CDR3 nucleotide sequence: TGTGCCAGCATGGGGACAGGGGCAAGCAATCAGCCCCAGCATTTT. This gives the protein CASMGTGASNQPQHF.

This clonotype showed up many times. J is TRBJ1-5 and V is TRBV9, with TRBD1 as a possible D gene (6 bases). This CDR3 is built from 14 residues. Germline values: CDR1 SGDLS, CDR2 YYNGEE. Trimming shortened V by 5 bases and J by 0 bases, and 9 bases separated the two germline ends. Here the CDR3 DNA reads TGTGCCAGCAGTGCACAGGGTAGCAATCAGCCCCAGCATTTT. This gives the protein CASSAQGSNQPQHF.

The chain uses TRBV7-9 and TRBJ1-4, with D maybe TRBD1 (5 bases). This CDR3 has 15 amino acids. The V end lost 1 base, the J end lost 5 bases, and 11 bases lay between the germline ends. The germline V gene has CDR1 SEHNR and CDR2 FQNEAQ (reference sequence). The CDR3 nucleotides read TGTGCCAGCAGCTTAGTGGCAGGGCGAAATGAAAAACTGTTTTTT. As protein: CASSLVAGRNEKLFF.

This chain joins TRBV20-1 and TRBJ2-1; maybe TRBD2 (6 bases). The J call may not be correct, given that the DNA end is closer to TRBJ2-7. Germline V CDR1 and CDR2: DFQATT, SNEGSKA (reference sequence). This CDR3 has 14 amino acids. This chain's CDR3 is CSARPIADYNEQYF. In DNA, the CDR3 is TGCAGTGCCCGACCCATAGCGGATTACAATGAGCAGTACTTC.

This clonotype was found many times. CDR3 sequence reads: CASSPEGGSGYEQYF. In DNA form, the CDR3 reads TGCGCCAGCAGCCCTGAAGGCGGGAGCGGCTACGAGCAGTACTTC. The chain is built from TRBV5-1 and TRBJ2-7, with 7 bases identical to TRBD2. V shed 4 bases and J 3 bases; nucleotides not matched to a gene: 10. The CDR3 totals 15 residues. Germline assignment: CDR1 SGHRS and CDR2 YFSETQ.

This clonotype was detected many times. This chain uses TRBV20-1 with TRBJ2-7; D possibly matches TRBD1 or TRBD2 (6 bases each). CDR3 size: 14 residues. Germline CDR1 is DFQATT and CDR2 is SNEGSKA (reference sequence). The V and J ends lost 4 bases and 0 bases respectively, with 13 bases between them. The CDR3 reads CSATRRGSSYEQYF. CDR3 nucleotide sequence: TGCAGTGCTACCCGGAGGGGGAGCTCCTACGAGCAGTACTTC.

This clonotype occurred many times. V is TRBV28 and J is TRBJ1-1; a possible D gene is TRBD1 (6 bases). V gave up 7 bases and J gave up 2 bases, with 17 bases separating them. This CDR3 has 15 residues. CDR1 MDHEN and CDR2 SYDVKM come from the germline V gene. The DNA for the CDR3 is TGTGCCAGCACCACCGGGACACGCCTCAACACTGAAGCTTTCTTT. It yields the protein CASTTGTRLNTEAFF.

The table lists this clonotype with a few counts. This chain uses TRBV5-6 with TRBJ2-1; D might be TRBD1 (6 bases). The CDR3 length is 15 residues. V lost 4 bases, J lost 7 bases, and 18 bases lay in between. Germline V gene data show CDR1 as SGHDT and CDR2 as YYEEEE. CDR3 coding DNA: TGTGCCAGCAGCCTTCCCGGGACAAGCTTTAATGAGCAGTTCTTC. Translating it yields CASSLPGTSFNEQFF.

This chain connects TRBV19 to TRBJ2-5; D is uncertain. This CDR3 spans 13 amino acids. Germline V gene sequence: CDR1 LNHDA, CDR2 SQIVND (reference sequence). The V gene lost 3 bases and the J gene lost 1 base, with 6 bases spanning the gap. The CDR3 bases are TGTGCCAGTAGTATTATCGGCCAAGAGACCCAGTACTTC. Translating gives CASSIIGQETQYF.

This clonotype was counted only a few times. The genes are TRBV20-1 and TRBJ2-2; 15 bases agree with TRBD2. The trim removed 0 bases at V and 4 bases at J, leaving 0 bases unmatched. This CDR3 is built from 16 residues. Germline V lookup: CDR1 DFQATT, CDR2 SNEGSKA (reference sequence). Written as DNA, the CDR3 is TGCAGTGCTAGAGAGGGACTAGCGGGAGGCACCGGGGAGCTGTTTTTT. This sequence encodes CSAREGLAGGTGELFF.

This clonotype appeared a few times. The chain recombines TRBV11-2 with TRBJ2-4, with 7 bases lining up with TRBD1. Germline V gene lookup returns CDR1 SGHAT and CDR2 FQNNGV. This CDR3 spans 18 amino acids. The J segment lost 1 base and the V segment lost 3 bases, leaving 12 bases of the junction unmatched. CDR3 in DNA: TGTGCCAGCAGCTTTCAACCGGGACAGAAAAAGGCCAAAAACATTCAGTACTTC. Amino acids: CASSFQPGQKKAKNIQYF.

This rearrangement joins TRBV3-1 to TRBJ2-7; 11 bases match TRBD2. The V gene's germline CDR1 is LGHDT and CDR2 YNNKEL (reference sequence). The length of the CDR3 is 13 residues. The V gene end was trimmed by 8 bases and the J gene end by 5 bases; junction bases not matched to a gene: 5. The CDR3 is CASLLAGVNEQYF. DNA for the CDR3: TGTGCCAGCCTACTAGCGGGAGTCAACGAGCAGTACTTC.

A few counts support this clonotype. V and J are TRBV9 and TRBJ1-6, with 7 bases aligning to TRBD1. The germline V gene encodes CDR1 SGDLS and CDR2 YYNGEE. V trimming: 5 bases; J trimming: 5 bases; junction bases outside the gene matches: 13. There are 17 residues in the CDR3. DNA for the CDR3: TGTGCCAGCAGTTTACACTTTGACAGGGAGGATAATTCACCCCTCCACTTT. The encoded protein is CASSLHFDREDNSPLHF.

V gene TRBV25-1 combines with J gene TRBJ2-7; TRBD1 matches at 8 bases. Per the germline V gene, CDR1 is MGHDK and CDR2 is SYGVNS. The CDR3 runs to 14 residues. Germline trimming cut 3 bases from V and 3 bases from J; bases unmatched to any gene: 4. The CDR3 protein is CASSEGQAGYEQYF. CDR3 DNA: TGTGCCAGCAGTGAGGGACAGGCCGGCTACGAGCAGTACTTC.

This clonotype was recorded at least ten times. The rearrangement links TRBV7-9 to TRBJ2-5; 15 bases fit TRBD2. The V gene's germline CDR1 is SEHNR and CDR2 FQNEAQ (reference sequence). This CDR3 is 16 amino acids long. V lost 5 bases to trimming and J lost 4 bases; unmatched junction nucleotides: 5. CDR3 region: CASSPGGLAGGETQYF. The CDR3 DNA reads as TGTGCCAGCAGCCCGGGGGGACTAGCGGGAGGAGAGACCCAGTACTTC.

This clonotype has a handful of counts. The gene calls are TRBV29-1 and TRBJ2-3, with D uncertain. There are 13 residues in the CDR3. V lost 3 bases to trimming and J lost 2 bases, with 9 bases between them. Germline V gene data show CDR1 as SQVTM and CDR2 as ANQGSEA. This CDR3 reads CSVEVLDTDTQYF. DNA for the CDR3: TGCAGCGTTGAGGTCTTAGACACAGATACGCAGTATTTT.

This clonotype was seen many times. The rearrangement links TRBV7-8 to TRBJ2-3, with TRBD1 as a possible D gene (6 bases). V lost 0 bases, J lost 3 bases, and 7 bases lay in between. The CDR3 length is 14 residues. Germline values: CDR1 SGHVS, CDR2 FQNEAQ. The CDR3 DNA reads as TGTGCCAGCAGCTTAGCTGGGACAACAGATACGCAGTATTTT. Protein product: CASSLAGTTDTQYF.

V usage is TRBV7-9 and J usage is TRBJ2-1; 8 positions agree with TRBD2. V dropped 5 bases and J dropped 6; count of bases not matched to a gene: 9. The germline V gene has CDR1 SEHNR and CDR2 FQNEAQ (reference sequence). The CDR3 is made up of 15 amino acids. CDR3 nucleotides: TGTGCCAGCAGCAACCTAGCGGGTGTTTCCAATGAGCAGTTCTTC. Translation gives CASSNLAGVSNEQFF.

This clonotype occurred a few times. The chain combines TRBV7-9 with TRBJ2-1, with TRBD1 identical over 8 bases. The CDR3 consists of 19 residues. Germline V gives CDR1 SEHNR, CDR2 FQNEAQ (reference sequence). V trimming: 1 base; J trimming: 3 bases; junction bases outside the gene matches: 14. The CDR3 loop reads CASSLGVSQTGGIYNEQFF. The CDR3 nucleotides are TGTGCCAGCAGCTTAGGGGTCTCCCAAACAGGGGGGATCTACAATGAGCAGTTCTTC.

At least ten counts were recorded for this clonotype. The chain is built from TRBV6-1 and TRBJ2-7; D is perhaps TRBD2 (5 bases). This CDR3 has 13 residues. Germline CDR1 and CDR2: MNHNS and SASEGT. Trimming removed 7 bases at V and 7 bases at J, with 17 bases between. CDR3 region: CASTGLTFGEQYF. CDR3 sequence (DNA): TGTGCCAGCACAGGACTTACCTTCGGGGAGCAGTACTTC.

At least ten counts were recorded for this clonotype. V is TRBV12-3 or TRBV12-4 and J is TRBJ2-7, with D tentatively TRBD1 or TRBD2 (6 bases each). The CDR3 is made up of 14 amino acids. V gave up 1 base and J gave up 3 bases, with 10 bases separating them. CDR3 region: CASSLEQGLYEQYF. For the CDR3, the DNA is TGTGCCAGCAGTTTAGAACAGGGACTCTACGAGCAGTACTTC.

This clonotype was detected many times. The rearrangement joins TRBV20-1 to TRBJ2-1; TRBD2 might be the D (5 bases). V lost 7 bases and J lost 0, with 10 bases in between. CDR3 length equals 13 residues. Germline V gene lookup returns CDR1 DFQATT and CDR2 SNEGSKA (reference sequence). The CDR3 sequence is CSGTYSSYNEQFF. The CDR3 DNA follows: TGCAGTGGGACTTATAGCTCCTACAATGAGCAGTTCTTC.

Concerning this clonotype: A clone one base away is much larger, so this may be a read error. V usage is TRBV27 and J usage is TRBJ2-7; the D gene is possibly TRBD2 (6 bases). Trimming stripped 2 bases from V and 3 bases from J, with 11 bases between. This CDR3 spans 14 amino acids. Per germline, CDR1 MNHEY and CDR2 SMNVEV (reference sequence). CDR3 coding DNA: TGTGCCAGCAGTTTACCCGGGGGATACTACGAGCAGTACTTC. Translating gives CASSLPGGYYEQYF.

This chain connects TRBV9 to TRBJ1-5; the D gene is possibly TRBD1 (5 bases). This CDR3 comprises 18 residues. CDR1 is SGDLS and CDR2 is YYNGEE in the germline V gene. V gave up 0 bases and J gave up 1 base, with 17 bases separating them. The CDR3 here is CASSVEDWGPGSNQPQHF. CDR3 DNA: TGTGCCAGCAGCGTAGAAGATTGGGGACCAGGGAGCAATCAGCCCCAGCATTTT.

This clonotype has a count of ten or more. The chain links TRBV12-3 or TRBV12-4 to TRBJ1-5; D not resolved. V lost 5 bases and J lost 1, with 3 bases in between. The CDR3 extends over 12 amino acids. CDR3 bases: TGTGCCAGCAGTCCGAGCAATCAGCCCCAGCATTTT. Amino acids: CASSPSNQPQHF.